The 6 T cell receptor beta chains presented below share a single source sample, sequenced in a study of CD8 T cells in ankylosing spondylitis (dated by TCRdb to 2016 to 2017). What the study reported, not specific to this receptor: A TCR beta motif made up of several highly homologous amino acid variants appeared to be characteristic of blood from ankylosing spondylitis patients.

Library creation used 5' RACE. The run used an Illumina HiSeq 2500. TCRdb reprocessed the public reads (quality trimming at Q25 with fastp, clone calling with MiXCR) and kept in-frame beta chains. When rows share a CDR3 protein, they turn into one entry using the most common DNA and genes. The sample data list about 510,000 distinct CDR3 sequences, and approximately 5% of these were observed just once. Together, the top ten hold around 3.5% of the sample. No antigen has been identified for these receptors. The sequenced sample consisted of blood, either unsorted or a sorted T cell fraction (not recorded which). Receptors were obtained from a male donor with ankylosing spondylitis.

The sample holds many counts of this clonotype. This chain connects TRBV10-2 to TRBJ2-5, with 11 positions matching TRBD2. CDR1 WSHSY and CDR2 SAAADI come from the germline V gene. Losses at the gene ends were 5 bases for V and 3 bases for J; bases not matched to a gene: 2. CDR3 length equals 14 residues. The CDR3 protein is CASSKTSGKETQYF. In DNA, the CDR3 is TGCGCCAGCAGTAAGACTAGCGGGAAAGAGACCCAGTACTTC.

This clonotype was seen ten or more times. A read error may produce the germline difference seen at one junction end. The chain uses TRBV7-2 and TRBJ1-2; no clear D. Germline V lookup: CDR1 SGHTA, CDR2 FQGNSA. The CDR3 runs 14 residues. This chain's CDR3 is CASSIAGPASGYTF. The CDR3, as DNA: TGTGCCAGCAGCATAGCCGGTCCTGCCTCGGGCTACACCTTC.

The chain is built from TRBV7-6 and TRBJ1-1; 8 bases align to TRBD1. In germline, CDR1 is SGHVS, CDR2 FNYEAQ. V was clipped by 5 bases and J by 6 bases; unmatched bases: 2. This CDR3 contains 12 residues. The CDR3 reads CASSPDRAEAFF. The CDR3 DNA reads as TGTGCCAGCAGCCCGGACAGGGCTGAAGCTTTCTTT.

This clonotype has at least ten counts. The V gene is TRBV11-2, the J gene TRBJ2-5; D possibly corresponds to TRBD1 (6 bases). Trimming pared 5 bases from V and 5 bases from J, leaving 9 bases between. CDR1 is SGHAT, CDR2 FQNNGV, per germline. The CDR3 loop spans 12 amino acids. The CDR3 loop reads CASSRTEETQYF. CDR3 DNA: TGTGCCAGCAGCCGGACAGAGGAGACCCAGTACTTC.

This chain uses TRBV6-5 with TRBJ1-1; 7 nucleotides agree with TRBD1. Germline loops: CDR1 MNHEY, CDR2 SVGAGI. V trimming: 1 base; J trimming: 1 base; junction bases outside the gene matches: 0. The length of the CDR3 is 14 residues. CDR3 sequence: CASSYWDRNTEAFF. As DNA, the CDR3 is TGTGCCAGCAGTTACTGGGACAGGAACACTGAAGCTTTCTTT.

This clonotype was observed at least ten times. V gene TRBV14 combines with J gene TRBJ1-1; D is undetermined. The V gene lost 3 bases and the J gene lost 7 bases, with 12 bases spanning the gap. Germline V gene lookup returns CDR1 SGHDN and CDR2 FVKESK. This CDR3 has 13 amino acids. The CDR3 DNA follows: TGTGCCAGCAGCCATCGGAAAATAGATGAAGCTTTCTTT. This encodes CASSHRKIDEAFF.